One and the same sample provided the 17 T cell receptor beta chains below, sequenced in a study of identical twins. Via MiXCR, TCRdb re-called the 5' RACE reads, giving one row per CDR3 protein. This table has approximately 600,000 distinct CDR3 sequences, about 7% appearing once. This same sample was also taken into another study, of yellow fever vaccine responses in identical twins.

Sequenced input: PBMCs. These receptors came from a woman younger than 30 in good health.

There are a few counts of this clonotype. V gene TRBV7-8 combines with J gene TRBJ2-1; 9 bases are a match to TRBD1. Germline-derived CDR1 and CDR2 are SGHVS and FQNEAQ. The CDR3 covers 17 residues. V trimming: 0 bases; J trimming: 5 bases; junction bases outside the gene matches: 8. CDR3 protein: CASSLAADRGDHNEQFF. DNA of the CDR3: TGTGCCAGCAGCTTAGCGGCGGACAGGGGTGATCACAATGAGCAGTTCTTC.

The genes are TRBV29-1 and TRBJ1-2; D unresolved. The CDR3 is 12 amino acids. The V end was cut by 4 bases, the J end by 6 bases, with 12 bases between. Germline lookup yields CDR1 SQVTM and CDR2 ANQGSEA. CDR3 protein: CSVGGQWHGYTF. The CDR3 region has the DNA TGCAGCGTTGGCGGGCAGTGGCATGGCTACACCTTC.

This clonotype was observed a handful of times. The CDR3 protein is CASSLGTSAQETQYF. DNA of the CDR3: TGTGCCAGCAGCTTGGGAACTAGCGCGCAAGAGACCCAGTACTTC. This chain connects TRBV5-4 to TRBJ2-5, with 7 bases fitting TRBD2. The CDR3 is 15 amino acids. CDR1 and CDR2 (germline): SGHNT, YYREEE (reference sequence). Trimming removed 0 bases from V and 2 bases from J; junction bases left unmatched: 4.

J is TRBJ1-6 and V is TRBV28; a possible D gene is TRBD1 (5 bases). The V gene's germline CDR1 is MDHEN and CDR2 SYDVKM. The V gene lost 6 bases and the J gene lost 7 bases, with 10 bases spanning the gap. This CDR3 contains 13 residues. CDR3 nucleotide sequence: TGTGCCAGCAGGAGACAGTTCAATTCACCCCTCCACTTT. Translating gives CASRRQFNSPLHF.

CDR3 protein: CASSFRDSSNEQFF. For the CDR3, the DNA is TGCGCCAGCAGCTTCCGGGACTCTTCCAATGAGCAGTTCTTC. This chain joins TRBV5-1 and TRBJ2-1; a possible D gene is TRBD2 (6 bases). This CDR3 is built from 14 residues. Trimming cost V 2 bases and J 6 bases, with 12 bases left between them. The germline V gene has CDR1 SGHRS and CDR2 YFSETQ.

This chain connects TRBV7-8 to TRBJ1-2; D is unresolved. Germline CDR1 reads SGHVS; CDR2 reads FQNEAQ. This CDR3 contains 13 residues. V lost 1 base and J lost 5, with 8 bases in between. Here the CDR3 DNA reads TGTGCCAGCAGCTTAGGGACTGAATATGGCTACACCTTC. It encodes CASSLGTEYGYTF. Complete variable domain (other parts from reference TRBV7-8 and TRBJ1-2): GAGVSQSPRYKVAKRGQDVALRCDPISGHVSLFWYQQALGQGPEFLTYFQNEAQLDKSGLPSDRFFAERPEGSVSTLKIQRTQQEDSAVYLCASSLGTEYGYTFGSGTRLTVV.

The CDR3 nucleotides are TGCGCCAGCAGCCCGACAGGGAGGGGGCTCCAAGAGACCCAGTACTTC. Its translation is CASSPTGRGLQETQYF. The V call is TRBV5-1, the J call TRBJ2-5; D tentatively fits TRBD1 or TRBD2 (7 bases each). CDR1 SGHRS and CDR2 YFSETQ come from the germline V gene. The V end lost 4 bases, the J end lost 1 base, and 17 bases lay between the germline ends. This CDR3 is 16 amino acids long.

This clonotype was counted ten times or more. The CDR3 reads CAISESIASYEQYV. The CDR3, as DNA: TGTGCCATCAGTGAGTCGATTGCTAGCTACGAGCAGTACGTC. The genes are TRBV10-3 and TRBJ2-7; D ambiguous. Germline values: CDR1 ENHRY, CDR2 SYGVKD. The CDR3 is made up of 14 amino acids. V was pared by 0 bases and J by 3 bases, with 9 bases between.

CDR3 coding DNA: TGTGCCATCAGTGAACAGGACAATGAGCAGTTCTTC. Translated, it gives CAISEQDNEQFF. The chain couples TRBV10-3 to TRBJ2-1; D is perhaps TRBD1 (5 bases). The CDR3 runs 12 residues. Germline CDR1 is ENHRY and CDR2 is SYGVKD. V was pared by 3 bases and J by 5 bases, with 5 bases between.

The sample holds many counts of this clonotype. This chain's CDR3 is CASSSRRGGNQPQHF. CDR3 DNA sequence: TGTGCCAGCAGCTCGAGGCGAGGGGGCAATCAGCCCCAGCATTTT. The J gene is TRBJ1-5, the V gene TRBV6-1; tentatively, D is TRBD1 (5 bases). The V gene's germline CDR1 is MNHNS and CDR2 SASEGT. V shed 6 bases and J shed 2 bases, with 14 bases lying between them. The CDR3 has 15 residues.

The chain recombines TRBV29-1 with TRBJ2-3, with 7 bases matching TRBD1. CDR1 and CDR2 (germline): SQVTM, ANQGSEA. This CDR3 region has 13 residues. Trimming removed 2 bases from V and 6 bases from J; junction bases left unmatched: 5. CDR3 region: CSVESRQGDTQYF. In nucleotides, the CDR3 is TGCAGCGTTGAAAGTCGACAGGGCGATACGCAGTATTTT.

The chain is built from TRBV5-1 and TRBJ2-5; D may correspond to TRBD1 or TRBD2 (5 bases each). V lost 7 bases and J 4 bases, leaving 17 bases between the germline ends. Germline lookup yields CDR1 SGHRS and CDR2 YFSETQ. The CDR3 contains 14 residues. The CDR3 loop reads CASGRGGFTETQYF. For the CDR3, the DNA is TGCGCCAGCGGTCGTGGGGGATTTACAGAGACCCAGTACTTC.

The sample holds many counts of this clonotype. The V gene is TRBV4-2, the J gene TRBJ2-1; D may be TRBD2 (5 bases). Germline V gives CDR1 LGHNA, CDR2 YNFKEQ. CDR3 length: 15 residues. V was cut by 4 bases and J by 7 bases, with 17 bases left in between. The CDR3 loop is CASSLASLAGNEQFF. CDR3 DNA: TGTGCCAGCAGCCTCGCCTCTTTGGCGGGTAATGAGCAGTTCTTC.

There are many counts of this clonotype. The chain links TRBV7-6 to TRBJ1-1; the match to TRBD1 covers 10 bases. Germline CDR1 SGHVS, CDR2 FNYEAQ. The trim removed 1 base at V and 0 bases at J, leaving 5 bases unmatched. CDR3 length: 17 amino acids. The CDR3 region has the DNA TGTGCCAGCAGCTTAGTTTCCGGGACAGGGGTGAACACTGAAGCTTTCTTT. It codes for CASSLVSGTGVNTEAFF.

The chain recombines TRBV3-1 with TRBJ2-7; no firm D call. Germline V gene sequence: CDR1 LGHDT, CDR2 YNNKEL (reference sequence). Trimming removed 1 base from V and 2 bases from J, with 18 bases in between. The CDR3 length is 17 residues. Written as DNA, the CDR3 is TGTGCCAGCAGCCAAGGTCCTCAGTTCCCATCAACCTACGAGCAGTACTTC. Its translation is CASSQGPQFPSTYEQYF.

V usage is TRBV20-1 and J usage is TRBJ2-1; 10 nucleotides agree with TRBD1. Per the germline V gene, CDR1 is DFQATT and CDR2 is SNEGSKA (reference sequence). The V gene end was trimmed by 3 bases and the J gene end by 0 bases; junction bases not matched to a gene: 20. The CDR3 has 21 amino acids. The CDR3 DNA is TGCAGTGCTAGCCCCGAACCGGGACAGGGGCAATTTAGTGGCTCCTACAATGAGCAGTTCTTC. The encoded protein is CSASPEPGQGQFSGSYNEQFF.

This sequence joins TRBV10-3 and TRBJ1-1; no firm D call. Trimming took 6 bases from V and 3 from J, leaving 11 bases between them. The length of the CDR3 is 13 residues. Germline CDR1 reads ENHRY; CDR2 reads SYGVKD. The CDR3 sequence is CAIRGGDDTEAFF. The CDR3, as DNA: TGTGCCATCAGGGGAGGAGACGACACTGAAGCTTTCTTT.